Below are 6 T cell receptor beta chains sequenced from a single sample in a study of multiple sclerosis patients with progressive multifocal leukoencephalopathy. Described time point: time of PML onset. Repertoires were generated with immunoSEQ multiplex PCR, while TCRdb's copy carries only in-frame clones and drops some. The table records about 32,000 clones, approximately 86% of them present only once. The specimen comprised PBMCs, sampled from a patient treated with natalizumab. Receptors were obtained from a woman in her thirties or forties with progressive multifocal leukoencephalopathy.

The rearrangement joins TRBV27 to TRBJ1-5; D might be TRBD1 (5 bases). V lost 3 bases to trimming and J lost 4 bases, with 13 bases between them. Germline V gene sequence: CDR1 MNHEY, CDR2 SMNVEV (reference sequence). This CDR3 region has 15 residues. The CDR3 spells CASSLSGTANQPQHF. The CDR3 nucleotides read TGTGCCAGCAGTTTGTCCGGGACCGCTAATCAGCCCCAGCATTTT.

This rearrangement joins TRBV28 to TRBJ1-6; D might be TRBD1 (5 bases). This CDR3 contains 15 residues. Germline loops: CDR1 MDHEN, CDR2 SYDVKM. V was clipped by 1 base and J by 6 bases, with 10 bases between them. The CDR3 region is CASSLLRQGNSPLHF. CDR3 DNA: TGTGCCAGCAGTTTATTACGGCAGGGTAATTCACCCCTCCACTTT.

The chain employs TRBV7-9 and TRBJ2-5; 10 nucleotides line up with TRBD2. Germline V lookup: CDR1 SEHNR, CDR2 FQNEAQ (reference sequence). The CDR3 totals 19 residues. Trimming took 5 bases from V and 1 from J; bases not matched to a gene: 16. The CDR3 region is CASSPRRFGSGGLQETQYF. CDR3 nucleotide sequence: TGTGCCAGCAGCCCCCGCCGTTTTGGTAGCGGGGGGCTCCAAGAGACCCAGTACTTC.

Details on this clone: At one end the junction does not follow the germline gene, possibly because of a read error. This sequence joins TRBV5-4 and TRBJ2-7; D is possibly TRBD1 or TRBD2 (5 bases each). The germline gives CDR1 SGHNT, CDR2 YYREEE (reference sequence). This CDR3 is 15 amino acids long. The CDR3 spells CASSLGPFGTYEQYF. For the CDR3, the DNA is TGTGCCAGCAGTTTGGGACCATTTGGGACCTACGAGCAGTACTTC.

The chain has TRBV4-3 and TRBJ1-2, with D possibly matching TRBD1 (5 bases). V lost 1 base and J lost 2, with 11 bases in between. Germline CDR1 and CDR2: LGHNA and YSLEER. The CDR3 consists of 15 residues. This CDR3 is CASSQGNRMNYGYTF. The DNA of the CDR3 is TGCGCCAGCAGCCAAGGGAACAGGATGAACTATGGCTACACCTTC.

The chain uses TRBV9 and TRBJ1-3; tentatively, D is TRBD1 (6 bases). CDR1 and CDR2 from the germline V gene are SGDLS and YYNGEE. The CDR3 consists of 15 residues. V lost 4 bases and J 1 base, leaving 12 bases between the germline ends. Here the CDR3 reads CASSPSGTSGNTIYF. CDR3 sequence (DNA): TGTGCCAGCAGCCCTTCCGGGACATCTGGAAACACCATATATTTT.